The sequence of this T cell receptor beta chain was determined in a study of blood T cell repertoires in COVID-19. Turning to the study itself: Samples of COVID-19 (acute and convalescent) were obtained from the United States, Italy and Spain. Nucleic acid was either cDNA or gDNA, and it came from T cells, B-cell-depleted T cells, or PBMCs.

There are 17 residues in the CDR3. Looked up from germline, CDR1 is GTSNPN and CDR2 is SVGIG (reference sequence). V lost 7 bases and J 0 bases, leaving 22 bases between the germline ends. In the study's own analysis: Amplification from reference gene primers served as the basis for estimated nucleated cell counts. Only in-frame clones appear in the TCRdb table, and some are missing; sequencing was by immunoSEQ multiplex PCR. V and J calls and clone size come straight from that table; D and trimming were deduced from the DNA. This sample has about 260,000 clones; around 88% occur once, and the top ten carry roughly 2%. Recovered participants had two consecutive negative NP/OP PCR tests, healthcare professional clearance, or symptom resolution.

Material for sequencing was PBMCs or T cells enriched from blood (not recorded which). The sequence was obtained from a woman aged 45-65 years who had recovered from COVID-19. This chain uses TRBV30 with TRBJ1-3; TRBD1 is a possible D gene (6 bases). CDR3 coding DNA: TGTGCCTTGGATCCAGCTCGGTACAGGGACTCTGGAAACACCATATATTTT. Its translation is CALDPARYRDSGNTIYF.